This T cell receptor (beta chain) was profiled in a study of CD8 T cells in Susac syndrome. The CDR3 runs 17 residues. RNA, at about 0.45 to 1 ug, was reverse transcribed with random hexamers. TCRdb redid the calling of the immunoSEQ multiplex PCR reads with MiXCR, one entry per CDR3 protein. The repertoire includes around 200,000 distinct CDR3 sequences, roughly 94% of them detected once, and around 0.093% sits in the top ten. Sequencing of TCR beta was performed on blood CD8+ T cells and on blood CD4+ T cells. The authors negatively isolated CD8+ and CD4+ T cells and FACS-enriched TEMRA cells. The sample taken for sequencing was CD4+ T cells from PBMCs. The V call is TRBV21-1, the J call TRBJ2-5; TRBD1 is the table's D call, not checked against the DNA. TRBV21-1 is reported as a pseudogene. The receptor comes from a human donor in good health. The CDR3 region has the DNA TGTGCCAGCAGCCGACAGGGTGGGCCCAATCGTCAGGAGACCCAGTACTTC. Its protein is CASSRQGGPNRQETQYF.